This T cell receptor (beta chain) derives from a study of blood T cell repertoires in COVID-19. This CDR3 comprises 16 residues. Germline V lookup: CDR1 SNHLY, CDR2 FYNNEI. The ends lost 0 bases at V and 7 bases at J; junction bases unmatched: 7. Profiled with immunoSEQ multiplex PCR; TCRdb holds only in-frame clones, not every one. This table holds under 500,000 clones, roughly nine tenths found once. This TCR was recovered from a man aged 30-40 years who had recovered from COVID-19. The chain combines TRBV2 with TRBJ1-4; 8 positions agree with TRBD1. The source material was PBMCs or T cells enriched from blood (not recorded which). CDR3 sequence reads: CASSEAGQGAGEKLFF. The CDR3 DNA sequence: TGTGCCAGCAGTGAAGCGGGGCAGGGGGCTGGTGAAAAACTGTTTTTT.